These 5 T cell receptor beta chains came from one sample sequenced in a study of T cells after yellow fever vaccination (dated by TCRdb to about 2019). Library prep was done by 5' RACE. Instrument used: Illumina HiSeq 2500. TCRdb reworked the public reads: Q25 trimming with fastp, MiXCR clone assembly, productive beta chains retained. Every entry covers one CDR3 protein and lists the most common genes and DNA from its rows. This sample holds some 73,000 distinct CDR3 sequences; 7.7% were observed only once. The ten biggest clones cover roughly two fifths of the sample. The sample's treatment or condition label is to be understood as: live attenuated yellow fever vaccine strain. The sample in question was CD8+ T cells sorted from PBMCs, obtained on the day of the yellow fever booster vaccination. These receptors all stem from a man aged 30 to 45 who received the YFV17D yellow fever vaccine.

This clonotype showed up just a few times. The chain has TRBV30 and TRBJ2-3; no clear D gene. V dropped 2 bases and J dropped 2 bases, with 5 bases sitting between them. The length of the CDR3 is 12 residues. The V gene's germline CDR1 is GTSNPN and CDR2 SVGIG (reference sequence). In DNA, the CDR3 is TGTGCCTGGAGTATGCCCACAGATACGCAGTATTTT. Its translation: CAWSMPTDTQYF.

The chain couples TRBV4-3 to TRBJ2-1; D is ambiguous. The CDR3 has 13 amino acids. CDR1 and CDR2 (germline): LGHNA, YSLEER. Trimming took 0 bases from V and 5 from J, leaving 5 bases between them. CDR3 residues: CASSQEENNEQFF. CDR3 bases: TGCGCCAGCAGCCAAGAAGAAAACAATGAGCAGTTCTTC.

This rearrangement joins TRBV7-9 to TRBJ2-1; 7 bases agree with TRBD1. Losses at the gene ends were 5 bases for V and 9 bases for J; bases not matched to a gene: 16. CDR1 is SEHNR, CDR2 FQNEAQ, per germline (reference sequence). The length of the CDR3 is 16 residues. CDR3 protein: CASSQLGGPLHGEQFF. The CDR3 region has the DNA TGTGCCAGCAGCCAGCTAGGGGGCCCGCTACATGGTGAGCAGTTCTTC.

This clonotype was seen repeatedly, ten times or more. The chain is built from TRBV27 and TRBJ2-3; weak D call: TRBD2 (6 bases). V lost 8 bases and J 5 bases, leaving 20 bases between the germline ends. Looked up from germline, CDR1 is MNHEY and CDR2 is SMNVEV (reference sequence). The CDR3 contains 15 residues. In DNA, the CDR3 is TGTGCCAGCGGAAACCGGGACTCCCTTCGAGATACGCAGTATTTT. Translated, it gives CASGNRDSLRDTQYF.

This clonotype was detected many times. The gene calls are TRBV5-4 and TRBJ2-5, with D possibly TRBD2 on 6 matching bases. Germline CDR1 is SGHNT and CDR2 is YYREEE (reference sequence). The CDR3 runs to 16 residues. Trimming took 3 bases from V and 3 from J, leaving 18 bases between them. This CDR3 reads CASSSWEAGTEETQYF. The DNA of the CDR3 is TGTGCCAGCAGCTCCTGGGAGGCAGGGACCGAAGAGACCCAGTACTTC.